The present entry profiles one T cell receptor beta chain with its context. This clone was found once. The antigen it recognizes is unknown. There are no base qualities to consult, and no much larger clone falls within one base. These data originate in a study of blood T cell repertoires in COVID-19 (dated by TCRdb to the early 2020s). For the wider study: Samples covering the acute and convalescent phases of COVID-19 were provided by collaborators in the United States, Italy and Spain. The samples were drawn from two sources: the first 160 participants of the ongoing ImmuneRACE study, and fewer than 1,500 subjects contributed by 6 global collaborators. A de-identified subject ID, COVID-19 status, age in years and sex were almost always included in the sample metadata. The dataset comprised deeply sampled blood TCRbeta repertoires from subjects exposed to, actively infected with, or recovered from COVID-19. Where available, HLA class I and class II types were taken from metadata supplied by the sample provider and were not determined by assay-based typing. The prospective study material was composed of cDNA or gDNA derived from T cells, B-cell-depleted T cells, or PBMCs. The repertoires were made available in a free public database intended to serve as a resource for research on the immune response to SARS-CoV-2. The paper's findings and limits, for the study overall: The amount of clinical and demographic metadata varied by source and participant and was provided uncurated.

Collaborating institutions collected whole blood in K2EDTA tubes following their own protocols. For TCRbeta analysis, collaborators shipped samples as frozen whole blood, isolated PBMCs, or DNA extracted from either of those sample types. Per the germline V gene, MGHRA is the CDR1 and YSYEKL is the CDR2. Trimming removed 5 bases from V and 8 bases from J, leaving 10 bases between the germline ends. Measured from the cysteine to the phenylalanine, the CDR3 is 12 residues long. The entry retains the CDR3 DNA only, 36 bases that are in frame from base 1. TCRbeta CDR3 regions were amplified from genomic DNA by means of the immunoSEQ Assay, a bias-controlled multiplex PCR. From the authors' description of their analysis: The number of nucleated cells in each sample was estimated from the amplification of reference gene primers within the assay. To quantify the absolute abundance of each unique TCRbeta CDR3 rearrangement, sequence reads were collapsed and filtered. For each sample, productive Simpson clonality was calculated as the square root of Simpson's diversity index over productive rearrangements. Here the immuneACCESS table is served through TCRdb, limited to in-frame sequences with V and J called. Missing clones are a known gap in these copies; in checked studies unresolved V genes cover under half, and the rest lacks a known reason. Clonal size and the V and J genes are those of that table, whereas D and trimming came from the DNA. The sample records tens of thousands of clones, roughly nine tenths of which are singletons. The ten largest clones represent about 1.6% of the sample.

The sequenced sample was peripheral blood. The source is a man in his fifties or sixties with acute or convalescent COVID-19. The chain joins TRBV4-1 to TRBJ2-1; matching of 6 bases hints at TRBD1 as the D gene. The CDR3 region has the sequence CASSYRVYEQFF. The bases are TGCGCCAGCAGCTACAGGGTTTATGAGCAGTTCTTC.